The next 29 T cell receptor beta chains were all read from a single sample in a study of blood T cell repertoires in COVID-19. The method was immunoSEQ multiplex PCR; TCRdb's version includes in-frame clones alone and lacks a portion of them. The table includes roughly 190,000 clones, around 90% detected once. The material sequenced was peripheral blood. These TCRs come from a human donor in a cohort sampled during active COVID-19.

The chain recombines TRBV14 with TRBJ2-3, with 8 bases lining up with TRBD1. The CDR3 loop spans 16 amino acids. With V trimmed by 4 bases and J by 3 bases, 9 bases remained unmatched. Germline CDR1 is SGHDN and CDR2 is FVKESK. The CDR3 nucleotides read TGTGCCAGCAGCCCATGGACAGGGAGGACGACAGATACGCAGTATTTT. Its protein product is CASSPWTGRTTDTQYF.

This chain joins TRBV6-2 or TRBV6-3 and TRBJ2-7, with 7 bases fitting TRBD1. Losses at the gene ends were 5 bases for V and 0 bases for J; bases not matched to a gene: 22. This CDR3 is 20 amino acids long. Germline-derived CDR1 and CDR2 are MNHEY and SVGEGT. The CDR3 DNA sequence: TGTGCCAGCAGTCTCAGATCCGGGACAGACATAAAGGTGGGCTCCTACGAGCAGTACTTC. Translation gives CASSLRSGTDIKVGSYEQYF.

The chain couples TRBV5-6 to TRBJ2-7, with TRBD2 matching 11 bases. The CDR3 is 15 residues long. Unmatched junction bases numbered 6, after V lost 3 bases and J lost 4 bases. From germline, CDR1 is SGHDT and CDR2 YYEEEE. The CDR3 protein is CASSSPGLAVYEQYF. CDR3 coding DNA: TGTGCCAGCAGCTCTCCGGGACTAGCGGTATACGAGCAGTACTTC.

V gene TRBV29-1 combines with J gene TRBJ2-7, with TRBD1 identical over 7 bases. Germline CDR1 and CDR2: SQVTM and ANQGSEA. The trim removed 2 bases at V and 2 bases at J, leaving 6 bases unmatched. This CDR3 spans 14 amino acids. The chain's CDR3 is CSVESGQGAYEQYF. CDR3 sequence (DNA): TGCAGCGTTGAATCGGGGCAGGGGGCCTACGAGCAGTACTTC.

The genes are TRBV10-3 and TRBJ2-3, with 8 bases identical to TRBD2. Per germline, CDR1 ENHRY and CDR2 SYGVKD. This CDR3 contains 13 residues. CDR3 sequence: CATLAGFTDTQYF. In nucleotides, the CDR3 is TGTGCAACGTTAGCGGGGTTCACAGATACGCAGTATTTT.

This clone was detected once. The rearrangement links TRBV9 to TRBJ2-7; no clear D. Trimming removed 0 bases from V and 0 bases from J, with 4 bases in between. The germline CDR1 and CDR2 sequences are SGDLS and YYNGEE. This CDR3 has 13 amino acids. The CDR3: CASSVGSSYEQYF. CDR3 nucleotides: TGTGCCAGCAGCGTAGGGAGCTCCTACGAGCAGTACTTC.

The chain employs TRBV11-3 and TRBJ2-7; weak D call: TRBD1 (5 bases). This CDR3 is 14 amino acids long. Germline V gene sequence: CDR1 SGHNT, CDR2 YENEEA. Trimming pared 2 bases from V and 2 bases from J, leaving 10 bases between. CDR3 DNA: TGTGCCAGCAGCTTACGGGCAGGGACCTACGAGCAGTACTTC. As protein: CASSLRAGTYEQYF.

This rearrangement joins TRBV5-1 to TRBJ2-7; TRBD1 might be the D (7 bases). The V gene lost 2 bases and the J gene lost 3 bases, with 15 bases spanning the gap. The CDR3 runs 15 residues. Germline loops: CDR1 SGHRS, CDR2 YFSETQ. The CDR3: CASSLGGTVDYEQYF. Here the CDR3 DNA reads TGCGCCAGCAGCTTAGGGGGGACAGTGGACTACGAGCAGTACTTC.

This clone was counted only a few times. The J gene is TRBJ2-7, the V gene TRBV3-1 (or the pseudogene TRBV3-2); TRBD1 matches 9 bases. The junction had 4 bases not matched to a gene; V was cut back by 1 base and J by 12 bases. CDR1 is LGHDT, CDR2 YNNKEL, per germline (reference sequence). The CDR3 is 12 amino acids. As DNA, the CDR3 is TGTGCCAGCAGCCAAGGTGACAGGGGGACGTACTTC. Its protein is CASSQGDRGTYF.

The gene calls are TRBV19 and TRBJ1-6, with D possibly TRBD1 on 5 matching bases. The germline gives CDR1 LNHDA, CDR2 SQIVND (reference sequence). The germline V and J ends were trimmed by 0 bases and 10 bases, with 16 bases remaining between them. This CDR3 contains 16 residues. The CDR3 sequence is CASSIDRARVVSPLHF. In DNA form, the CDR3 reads TGTGCCAGTAGTATAGATCGCGCCAGGGTGGTGTCACCCCTCCACTTT.

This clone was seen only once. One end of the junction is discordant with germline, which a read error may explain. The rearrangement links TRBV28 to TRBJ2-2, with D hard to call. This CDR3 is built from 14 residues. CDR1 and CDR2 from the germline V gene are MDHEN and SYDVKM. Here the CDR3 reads CASSKHLNPGELFF. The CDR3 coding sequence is TGTGCCAGCAGTAAACATTTGAACCCCGGGGAGCTGTTTTTT.

CDR3: CASSFQRTGFKTEAFF. The CDR3, as DNA: TGTGCCAGCAGTTTCCAACGGACAGGGTTTAAAACTGAAGCTTTCTTT. The rearrangement uses TRBV28 and TRBJ1-1, with 8 bases matching TRBD1. This CDR3 spans 16 amino acids. Germline V gene sequence: CDR1 MDHEN, CDR2 SYDVKM. V was clipped by 3 bases and J by 5 bases; unmatched bases: 11.

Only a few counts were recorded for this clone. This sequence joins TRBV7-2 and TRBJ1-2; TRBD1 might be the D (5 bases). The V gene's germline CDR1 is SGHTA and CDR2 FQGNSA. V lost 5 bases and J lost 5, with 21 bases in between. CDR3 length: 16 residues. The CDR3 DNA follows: TGTGCCAGCAGCCCAAGTGGGAATATGGGACTTTATGGCTACACCTTC. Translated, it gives CASSPSGNMGLYGYTF.

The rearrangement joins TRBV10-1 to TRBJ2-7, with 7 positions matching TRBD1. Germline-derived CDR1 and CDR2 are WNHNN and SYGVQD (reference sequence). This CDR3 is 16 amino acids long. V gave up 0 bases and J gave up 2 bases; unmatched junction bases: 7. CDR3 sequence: CASSESVGTATYEQYF. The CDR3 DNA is TGCGCCAGCAGTGAGTCGGTAGGGACAGCGACCTACGAGCAGTACTTC.

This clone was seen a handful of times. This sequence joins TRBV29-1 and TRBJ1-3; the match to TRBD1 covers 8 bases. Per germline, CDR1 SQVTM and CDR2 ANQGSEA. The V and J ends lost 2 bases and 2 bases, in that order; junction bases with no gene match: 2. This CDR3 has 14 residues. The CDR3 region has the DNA TGCAGCGTTGAAACACAGGGGGCTGGAAACACCATATATTTT. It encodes CSVETQGAGNTIYF. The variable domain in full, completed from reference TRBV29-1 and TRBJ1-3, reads SAVISQKPSRDICQRGTSLTIQCQVDSQVTMMFWYRQQPGQSLTLIATANQGSEATYESGFVIDKFPISRPNLTFSTLTVSNMSPEDSSIYLCSVETQGAGNTIYFGEGSWLTVV.

DNA of the CDR3: TGTGCCAGCAGCGCACGGTCTAATGAGCAGTTCTTC. Its translation: CASSARSNEQFF. The chain links TRBV5-4 to TRBJ2-1; D unclear. The CDR3 is 12 residues long. Germline lookup yields CDR1 SGHNT and CDR2 YYREEE (reference sequence). Trimming left V 4 bases short and J 7 bases short, with 9 bases between.

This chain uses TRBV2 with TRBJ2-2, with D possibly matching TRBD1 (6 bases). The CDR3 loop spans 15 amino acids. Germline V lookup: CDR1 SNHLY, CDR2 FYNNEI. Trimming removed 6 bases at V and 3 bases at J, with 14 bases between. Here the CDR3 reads CASRDKTGDTGELFF. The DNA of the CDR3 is TGTGCCAGCAGGGACAAGACAGGTGACACCGGGGAGCTGTTTTTT.

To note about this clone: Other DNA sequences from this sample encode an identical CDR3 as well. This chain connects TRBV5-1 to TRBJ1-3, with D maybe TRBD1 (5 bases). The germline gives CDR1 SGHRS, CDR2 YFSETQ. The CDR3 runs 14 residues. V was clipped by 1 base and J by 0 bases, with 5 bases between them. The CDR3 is CASSLTGSGNTIYF. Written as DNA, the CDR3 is TGCGCCAGCAGCTTGACAGGCTCTGGAAACACCATATATTTT.

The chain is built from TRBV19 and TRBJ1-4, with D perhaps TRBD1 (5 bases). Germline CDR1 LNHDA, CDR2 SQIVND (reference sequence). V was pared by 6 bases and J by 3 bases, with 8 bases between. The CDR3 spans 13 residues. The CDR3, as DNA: TGTGCCAGTAGAAGGACATCTAATGAAAAACTGTTTTTT. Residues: CASRRTSNEKLFF.

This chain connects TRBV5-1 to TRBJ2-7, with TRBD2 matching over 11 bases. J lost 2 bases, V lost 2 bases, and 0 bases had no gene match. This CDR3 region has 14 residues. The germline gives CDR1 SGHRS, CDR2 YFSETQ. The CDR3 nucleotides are TGCGCCAGCAGCTTTAGCGGGGGGGCCTACGAGCAGTACTTC. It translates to CASSFSGGAYEQYF.

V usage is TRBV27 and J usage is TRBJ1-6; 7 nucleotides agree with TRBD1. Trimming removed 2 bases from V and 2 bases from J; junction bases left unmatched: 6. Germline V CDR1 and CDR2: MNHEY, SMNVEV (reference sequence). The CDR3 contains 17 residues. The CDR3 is CASSLIRGNTYNSPLHF. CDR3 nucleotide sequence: TGTGCCAGCAGTTTAATCAGGGGGAATACCTATAATTCACCCCTCCACTTT.

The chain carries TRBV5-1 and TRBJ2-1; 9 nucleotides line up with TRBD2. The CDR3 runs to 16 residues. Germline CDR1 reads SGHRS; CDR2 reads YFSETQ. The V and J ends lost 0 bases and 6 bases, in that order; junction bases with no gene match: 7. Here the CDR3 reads CASSLEGTSYSNEQFF. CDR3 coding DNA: TGCGCCAGCAGCTTGGAGGGGACTAGCTATTCCAATGAGCAGTTCTTC.

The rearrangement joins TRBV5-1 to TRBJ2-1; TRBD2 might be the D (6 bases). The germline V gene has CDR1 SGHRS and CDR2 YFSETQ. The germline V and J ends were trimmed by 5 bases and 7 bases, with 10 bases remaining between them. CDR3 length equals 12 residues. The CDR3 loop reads CASRGGLNEQFF. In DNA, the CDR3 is TGCGCCAGCAGGGGGGGTTTAAATGAGCAGTTCTTC.

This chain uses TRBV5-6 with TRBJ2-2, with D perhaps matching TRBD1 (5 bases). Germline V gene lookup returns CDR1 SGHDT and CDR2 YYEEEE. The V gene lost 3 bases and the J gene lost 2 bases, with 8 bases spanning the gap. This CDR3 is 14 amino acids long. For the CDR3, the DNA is TGTGCCAGCAGCTACCAGGGCAACACCGGGGAGCTGTTTTTT. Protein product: CASSYQGNTGELFF.

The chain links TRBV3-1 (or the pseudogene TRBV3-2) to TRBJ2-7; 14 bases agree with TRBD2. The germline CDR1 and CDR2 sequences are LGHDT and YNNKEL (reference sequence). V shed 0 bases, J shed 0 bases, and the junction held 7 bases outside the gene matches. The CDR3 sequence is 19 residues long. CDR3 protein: CASSQDSGTSGSSSYEQYF. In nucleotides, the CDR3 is TGTGCCAGCAGCCAAGATTCCGGGACTAGCGGGAGTTCCTCCTACGAGCAGTACTTC.

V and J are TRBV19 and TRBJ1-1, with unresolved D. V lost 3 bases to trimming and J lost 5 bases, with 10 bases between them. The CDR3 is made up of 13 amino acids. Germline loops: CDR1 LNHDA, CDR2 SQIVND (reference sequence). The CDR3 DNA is TGTGCCAGTAGTATCGAGGGTAGGACTGAAGCTTTCTTT. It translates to CASSIEGRTEAFF.

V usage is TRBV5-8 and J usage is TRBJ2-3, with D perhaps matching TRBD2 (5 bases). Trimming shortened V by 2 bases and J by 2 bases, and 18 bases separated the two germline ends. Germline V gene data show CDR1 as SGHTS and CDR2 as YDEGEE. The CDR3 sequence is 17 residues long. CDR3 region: CASSFPSVGESTDTQYF. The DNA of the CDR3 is TGTGCCAGCAGCTTTCCATCCGTTGGGGAGTCCACAGATACGCAGTATTTT.

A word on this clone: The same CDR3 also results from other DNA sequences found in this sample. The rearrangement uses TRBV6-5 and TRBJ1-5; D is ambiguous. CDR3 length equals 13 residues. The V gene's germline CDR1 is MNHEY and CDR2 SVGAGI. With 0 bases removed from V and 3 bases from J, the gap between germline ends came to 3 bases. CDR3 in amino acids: CASSYSNNQPQHF. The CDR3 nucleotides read TGTGCCAGCAGTTACTCCAACAATCAGCCCCAGCATTTT.

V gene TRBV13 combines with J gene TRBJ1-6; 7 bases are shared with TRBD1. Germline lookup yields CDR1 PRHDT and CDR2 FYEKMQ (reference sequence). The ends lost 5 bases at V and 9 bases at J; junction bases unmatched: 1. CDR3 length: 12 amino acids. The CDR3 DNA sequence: TGTGCCAGCAGCCGACAGGGTTCACCCCTCCACTTT. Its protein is CASSRQGSPLHF.